This TCR beta chain was recorded in a study of T cell clusters in autoimmune cytopenias. About 37,500 genome equivalents of blood DNA were amplified for TRB. TRB rearrangements were amplified by touch-down multiplex PCR with mixed TRB-A/B primers. TCRdb reprocessed the multiplex PCR reads and reports one entry per CDR3 protein, with no DNA. The sample includes 5,200 or so distinct CDR3 sequences. Germline CDR1 and CDR2: GTSNPN and SVGIG (reference sequence). The CDR3 consists of 13 residues. The same data also went into a second study, on T cell repertoires in aging, cancer and after chemotherapy. As reported in that work: Over several months to years, re-sampled healthy donor repertoires clearly shared clones. The full dataset contained roughly 8.8 million TCR reads.

The rearrangement links TRBV30 to TRBJ2-7; TCRdb names TRBD2, which stays unverified in the absence of DNA. Sequencing was carried out using peripheral blood. This TCR was recovered from a human donor in good health. The CDR3 reads CASRTSGSGRQYF.